The 16 T cell receptor beta chains reported below all come from one sample, sequenced in a study of shared clonotypes between healthy human individuals. The table came from immunoSEQ multiplex PCR; TCRdb's copy has only in-frame clones and leaves some out. The repertoire holds 1,400,000 or so clones, just under 99% seen once, with approximately 0.4% in the top ten. The specimen sequenced was naive CD4+ T cells sorted from blood. Subset defined: CD45RA+ positively selected. The receptors originated from a man under 40 in good health.

This chain links TRBV5-4 with TRBJ2-2; 12 bases match TRBD1. After removal of 4 bases from V and 8 bases from J, the junction contained 6 bases not matched to a gene. Germline V CDR1 and CDR2: SGHNT, YYREEE (reference sequence). CDR3 size: 15 residues. The CDR3 region is CASSVGQGAGGELFF. In DNA, the CDR3 is TGTGCCAGCAGCGTGGGACAGGGGGCCGGTGGGGAGCTGTTTTTT.

V is TRBV7-9 and J is TRBJ2-1; either TRBD1 or TRBD2 may fit D (6 bases each). Trimming shortened V by 5 bases and J by 9 bases, and 23 bases separated the two germline ends. Germline V gives CDR1 SEHNR, CDR2 FQNEAQ (reference sequence). The CDR3 is made up of 16 amino acids. CDR3 sequence: CASSLGGTKRESEQFF. The CDR3 bases are TGTGCCAGCAGCCTTGGCGGGACAAAGCGAGAGAGTGAGCAGTTCTTC. The full variable domain, in which reference TRBV7-9 and TRBJ2-1 provide the parts outside the CDR3, is DTGVSQNPRHKITKRGQNVTFRCDPISEHNRLYWYRQTLGQGPEFLTYFQNEAQLEKSRLLSDRFSAERPKGSFSTLEIQRTEQGDSAMYLCASSLGGTKRESEQFFGPGTRLTVL.

This chain's CDR3 is CASSEVGVNTEAFF. CDR3 DNA sequence: TGTGCCAGCAGTGAGGTTGGGGTGAACACTGAAGCTTTCTTT. This chain joins TRBV6-1 and TRBJ1-1, with D hard to call. The germline V gene encodes CDR1 MNHNS and CDR2 SASEGT. CDR3 size: 14 residues. Trimming pared 3 bases from V and 0 bases from J, leaving 8 bases between.

The rearrangement joins TRBV12-5 to TRBJ2-3; D uncertain. The CDR3 runs 12 residues. Germline V CDR1 and CDR2: LGHNT, FRNRAP. V lost 1 base, J lost 9 bases, and 8 bases lay in between. CDR3 residues: CASGLERGTQYF. The CDR3 bases are TGTGCTAGTGGTTTGGAGAGAGGCACGCAGTATTTT.

In nucleotides, the CDR3 is TGTGCCAGCAGTTTTGAGCGGGACAACACCGGGGAGCTGTTTTTT. Its translation: CASSFERDNTGELFF. J is TRBJ2-2 and V is TRBV28; 7 bases agree with TRBD2. The CDR3 consists of 15 residues. Germline V gene lookup returns CDR1 MDHEN and CDR2 SYDVKM. With 3 bases clipped from V and 2 bases from J, the junction kept 3 bases outside the gene matches.

The chain has TRBV5-1 and TRBJ2-2; no clear D. Germline-derived CDR1 and CDR2 are SGHRS and YFSETQ. V gave up 4 bases and J gave up 2 bases, with 15 bases separating them. The CDR3 extends over 16 amino acids. The CDR3 DNA sequence: TGCGCCAGCAGCGTATTTGTTAGCCCAAACACCGGGGAGCTGTTTTTT. Translation gives CASSVFVSPNTGELFF.

This rearrangement joins TRBV12-5 to TRBJ2-3, with TRBD1 matching 7 bases. The CDR3 consists of 14 residues. V was clipped by 5 bases and J by 1 base; unmatched bases: 3. Germline lookup yields CDR1 LGHNT and CDR2 FRNRAP. CDR3 nucleotide sequence: TGTGCTAGTGGTCAAGGGGGCCGCACAGATACGCAGTATTTT. As protein: CASGQGGRTDTQYF.

V and J are TRBV14 and TRBJ1-2, with 7 bases lining up with TRBD1. The CDR3 extends over 13 amino acids. CDR1 and CDR2 (germline): SGHDN, FVKESK. Trimming cost V 3 bases and J 7 bases; bases outside gene matches: 5. CDR3 DNA: TGTGCCAGCAGCCACTGGACAGGAGGTGGCTACACCTTC. Amino acids: CASSHWTGGGYTF.

The chain is built from TRBV7-3 and TRBJ2-3, with D hard to call. Trimming stripped 0 bases from V and 2 bases from J, with 6 bases between. CDR3 length: 14 amino acids. CDR1 SGHTA and CDR2 FQGTGA come from the germline V gene. CDR3 amino acids: CASSLTEFTDTQYF. The CDR3 DNA follows: TGTGCCAGCAGCTTAACTGAGTTCACAGATACGCAGTATTTT.

A word on this clone: The same CDR3 can be traced to other DNA sequences in this sample. The rearrangement joins TRBV11-2 to TRBJ2-7, with D uncertain. The CDR3 consists of 11 residues. Germline lookup yields CDR1 SGHAT and CDR2 FQNNGV. Trimming took off 5 bases at V and 3 bases at J, with 5 bases between the two ends. The CDR3 DNA sequence: TGTGCCAGCAGCCTCCACTACGAGCAGTACTTC. Its translation: CASSLHYEQYF.

In this sample, this clone turned up once. CDR3 bases: TGTGCCAGCAGCTTAAGTAGTCCCTCGGTCAAAAACATTCAGTACTTC. Protein: CASSLSSPSVKNIQYF. The chain carries TRBV5-5 and TRBJ2-4; no firm D call. The germline V gene has CDR1 SGHKS and CDR2 YYEKEE (reference sequence). CDR3 length: 16 amino acids. The V and J ends lost 2 bases and 3 bases respectively, with 15 bases between them.

As for this clone: The same CDR3 can be traced to other DNA sequences in this sample. The CDR3 is CSARRGYEQYF. The CDR3 DNA reads as TGCAGTGCTAGACGAGGGTACGAGCAGTACTTC. The chain uses TRBV20-1 and TRBJ2-7; TRBD2 might be the D (5 bases). CDR1 DFQATT and CDR2 SNEGSKA come from the germline V gene (reference sequence). CDR3 length: 11 amino acids. Trimming cost V 2 bases and J 4 bases, with 6 bases left between them.

The V call is TRBV13, the J call TRBJ2-5, with D perhaps assigned TRBD1 or TRBD2 (5 bases each). The CDR3 sequence is 15 residues long. With 2 bases removed from V and 1 base from J, the gap between germline ends came to 11 bases. Germline V CDR1 and CDR2: PRHDT, FYEKMQ (reference sequence). The CDR3: CASSLRGRIQETQYF. The CDR3 bases are TGTGCCAGCAGCTTACGGGGACGAATCCAAGAGACCCAGTACTTC.

This clone was detected once. The chain is built from TRBV5-4 and TRBJ2-1; the D is unclear. Trimming removed 0 bases from V and 4 bases from J, with 11 bases in between. Germline V lookup: CDR1 SGHNT, CDR2 YYREEE (reference sequence). The CDR3 is made up of 15 amino acids. The CDR3 protein is CASSLDKGMYNEQFF. The CDR3 nucleotides are TGTGCCAGCAGCTTGGACAAAGGGATGTACAATGAGCAGTTCTTC.

The CDR3 coding sequence is TGCGCCAGCAGCTTGGCCGAGACGGGAGTGTACCAGACCCAGTACTTC. It translates to CASSLAETGVYQTQYF. The V call is TRBV5-1, the J call TRBJ2-5, with D perhaps TRBD2 (6 bases). V was cut by 0 bases and J by 6 bases, with 18 bases left in between. Germline V gene sequence: CDR1 SGHRS, CDR2 YFSETQ. The CDR3 length is 16 residues.

The gene calls are TRBV5-8 and TRBJ1-1; no reliable D call. The CDR3 runs to 13 residues. The V gene lost 0 bases and the J gene lost 0 bases, with 3 bases spanning the gap. Germline assignment: CDR1 SGHTS and CDR2 YDEGEE. DNA for the CDR3: TGTGCCAGCAGCTTGGGTCTGAACACTGAAGCTTTCTTT. Translating gives CASSLGLNTEAFF.